The 24 T cell receptor beta chains presented below share a single source sample, sequenced in a study of blood T cell repertoires in COVID-19. Assay: immunoSEQ multiplex PCR; the TCRdb copy retains only in-frame clones and omits some. The data hold approximately 500,000 clones, with about 89% observed a single time. Sequences were obtained from peripheral blood. Source of these receptors: a woman in her forties or fifties with COVID-19, enrolled during active disease.

To note about this clone: Other DNA sequences in this specimen translate into the identical CDR3. J is TRBJ1-4 and V is TRBV19; 11 bases map to TRBD1. The CDR3 runs 14 residues. Trimming cost V 3 bases and J 8 bases; bases outside gene matches: 2. Germline loops: CDR1 LNHDA, CDR2 SQIVND (reference sequence). The CDR3 coding sequence is TGTGCCAGTAGTATGTGGACAGGGGGCGAAAAACTGTTTTTT. Amino acid sequence: CASSMWTGGEKLFF.

This chain connects TRBV4-1 to TRBJ2-3; TRBD2 might be the D (7 bases). Trimming took off 0 bases at V and 4 bases at J, with 20 bases between the two ends. Germline V gene lookup returns CDR1 MGHRA and CDR2 YSYEKL. The CDR3 sequence is 18 residues long. The CDR3 is CASSQDLLRGGGADTQYF. CDR3 coding DNA: TGCGCCAGCAGCCAAGATCTTTTGAGGGGGGGAGGTGCAGATACGCAGTATTTT.

A single count supports this clone. J is TRBJ2-4 and V is TRBV27, with 8 bases that match TRBD1. The CDR3 loop spans 15 amino acids. CDR1 and CDR2 (germline): MNHEY, SMNVEV (reference sequence). V was pared by 6 bases and J by 5 bases, with 9 bases of the junction left unmatched. CDR3 coding DNA: TGTGCCAGCAGGACGGGCCAGGGGGCGCAAAACATTCAGTACTTC. Its translation is CASRTGQGAQNIQYF.

Written as DNA, the CDR3 is TGTGCCACCAGTGGGACAGGGGGAAGTGACACTGAAGCTTTCTTT. As protein: CATSGTGGSDTEAFF. The genes are TRBV24-1 and TRBJ1-1, with 10 bases that match TRBD1. The CDR3 length is 15 residues. Germline assignment: CDR1 KGHDR and CDR2 SFDVKD. V shed 5 bases and J 3 bases; nucleotides not matched to a gene: 5.

This chain connects TRBV27 to TRBJ2-2, with TRBD2 matching 9 bases. The V segment lost 7 bases and the J segment 5 bases; nucleotides outside the gene matches: 8. Germline V gene lookup returns CDR1 MNHEY and CDR2 SMNVEV (reference sequence). The CDR3 is 15 amino acids. The CDR3 sequence: CASTLVSGGTGELFF. The CDR3 DNA reads as TGTGCCAGCACCCTTGTTAGCGGGGGAACCGGGGAGCTGTTTTTT.

This clone appeared a single time. Here the CDR3 DNA reads TGCAGCACAGAAGGTACTGGGAACACTGAAGCTTTCTTT. Encoded protein: CSTEGTGNTEAFF. The gene calls are TRBV29-1 and TRBJ1-1; no clear D. This CDR3 contains 13 residues. Trimming stripped 8 bases from V and 1 base from J, with 14 bases between. The germline V gene encodes CDR1 SQVTM and CDR2 ANQGSEA.

The chain is built from TRBV19 and TRBJ2-3, with TRBD1 identical over 9 bases. Germline assignment: CDR1 LNHDA and CDR2 SQIVND (reference sequence). V lost 5 bases, J lost 5 bases, and 5 bases stayed unmatched. This CDR3 has 14 residues. The CDR3, as DNA: TGTGCCAGTAGTCGGACAGGGGAGGGAGATACGCAGTATTTT. Translating it yields CASSRTGEGDTQYF.

This chain links TRBV7-8 with TRBJ2-2, with D uncertain. V was pared by 1 base and J by 3 bases, with 9 bases between. Germline V gene sequence: CDR1 SGHVS, CDR2 FQNEAQ. The length of the CDR3 is 15 residues. The CDR3 loop reads CASSLDTRDTGELFF. In DNA form, the CDR3 reads TGTGCCAGCAGCTTAGATACCCGGGACACCGGGGAGCTGTTTTTT.

This rearrangement joins TRBV30 to TRBJ1-2; the D gene is possibly TRBD1 (5 bases). The CDR3 length is 12 residues. V was shortened by 0 bases and J by 8 bases, with 10 bases between the two germline ends. Germline CDR1 reads GTSNPN; CDR2 reads SVGIG (reference sequence). The CDR3 nucleotides are TGTGCCTGGAGTGTGATGGGGCCGGGCTACACCTTC. Protein product: CAWSVMGPGYTF.

This chain uses TRBV5-6 with TRBJ2-1, with 7 bases identical to TRBD2. Per germline, CDR1 SGHDT and CDR2 YYEEEE. The CDR3 covers 17 residues. J lost 8 bases, V lost 1 base, and 15 bases had no gene match. CDR3 DNA sequence: TGTGCCAGCAGCTTGAGACTAGCAGCGATGGATGAGGATGAGCAGTTCTTC. Amino acids: CASSLRLAAMDEDEQFF.

The V gene is TRBV27, the J gene TRBJ2-7; TRBD1 is a possible D gene (6 bases). Trimming shortened V by 2 bases and J by 2 bases, and 7 bases separated the two germline ends. The CDR3 length is 13 residues. Germline CDR1 reads MNHEY; CDR2 reads SMNVEV (reference sequence). The CDR3 reads CASSLDRTYEQYF. The DNA for the CDR3 is TGTGCCAGCAGTTTAGACAGGACCTACGAGCAGTACTTC.

Of note for this clone: This sample also contains other DNA sequences that code for the same CDR3. J is TRBJ2-7 and V is TRBV27; perhaps TRBD2 as D (6 bases). With 6 bases removed from V and 3 bases from J, the gap between germline ends came to 6 bases. The CDR3 has 11 amino acids. The germline CDR1 and CDR2 sequences are MNHEY and SMNVEV (reference sequence). The CDR3 DNA sequence: TGTGCCAGCAGGGGGGGCTACGAGCAGTACTTC. It translates to CASRGGYEQYF.

V and J are TRBV7-2 and TRBJ1-5, with TRBD1 identical over 7 bases. The V segment lost 5 bases and the J segment 5 bases; nucleotides outside the gene matches: 9. Germline CDR1 and CDR2: SGHTA and FQGNSA. The CDR3 consists of 15 residues. For the CDR3, the DNA is TGTGCCAGCAGCCCACAACAGGGGTTGGATCAGCCCCAGCATTTT. Residues: CASSPQQGLDQPQHF.

The CDR3 spells CSVGAPRARDGYTF. The CDR3 region has the DNA TGCAGCGTCGGTGCCCCCAGGGCTCGAGATGGCTACACCTTC. The chain couples TRBV29-1 to TRBJ1-2; perhaps TRBD1 as D (5 bases). Looked up from germline, CDR1 is SQVTM and CDR2 is ANQGSEA. The V end was cut by 6 bases, the J end by 6 bases, with 20 bases between. This CDR3 contains 14 residues.

The gene calls are TRBV7-3 and TRBJ2-7, with D possibly TRBD1 on 5 matching bases. V was clipped by 5 bases and J by 4 bases, with 12 bases between them. The germline gives CDR1 SGHTA, CDR2 FQGTGA. The CDR3 spans 13 residues. CDR3 in amino acids: CASSPGTGYEQYF. The CDR3, as DNA: TGTGCCAGCAGCCCAGGAACAGGTTACGAGCAGTACTTC.

The chain links TRBV27 to TRBJ1-6; no firm D call. The CDR3 is 13 amino acids. Germline lookup yields CDR1 MNHEY and CDR2 SMNVEV (reference sequence). Trimming removed 4 bases from V and 11 bases from J, with 12 bases in between. CDR3 DNA sequence: TGTGCCAGCAGTTCCGGGGTTCGCGCACCCCTCCACTTT. Encoded protein: CASSSGVRAPLHF.

The genes are TRBV11-2 and TRBJ2-7; 8 positions agree with TRBD2. This CDR3 is 15 amino acids long. The ends lost 0 bases at V and 5 bases at J; junction bases unmatched: 6. Germline CDR1 and CDR2: SGHAT and FQNNGV. In nucleotides, the CDR3 is TGTGCCAGCAGCTTAGACTCGGGACTAGGGGACGAGCAGTACTTC. This encodes CASSLDSGLGDEQYF. Together with reference TRBV11-2 and TRBJ2-7, the CDR3 gives the full variable domain: EAGVAQSPRYKIIEKRQSVAFWCNPISGHATLYWYQQILGQGPKLLIQFQNNGVVDDSQLPKDRFSAERLKGVDSTLKIQPAKLEDSAVYLCASSLDSGLGDEQYFGPGTRLTVT.

The V and J genes are TRBV18 and TRBJ1-5; D ambiguous. Germline CDR1 and CDR2: KGHSH and LQKENI. The CDR3 contains 13 residues. The ends were cut back, 6 bases at V and 2 bases at J, with 8 bases in the middle. CDR3 in DNA: TGTGCCAGCTCTCCCGTAGGCAATCAGCCCCAGCATTTT. Protein sequence: CASSPVGNQPQHF.

The rearrangement uses TRBV7-9 and TRBJ2-1; D not resolved. This CDR3 contains 14 residues. The V and J ends lost 0 bases and 7 bases respectively, with 10 bases between them. CDR1 is SEHNR and CDR2 is FQNEAQ in the germline V gene (reference sequence). Written as DNA, the CDR3 is TGTGCCAGCAGCTTAGCCTCTGGCTGGAATGAGCAGTTCTTC. This gives the protein CASSLASGWNEQFF.

The V and J genes are TRBV5-1 and TRBJ2-1, with 15 bases aligning to TRBD2. The CDR3 spans 16 residues. V was pared by 4 bases and J by 7 bases, with 6 bases of the junction left unmatched. Germline V gives CDR1 SGHRS, CDR2 YFSETQ. DNA of the CDR3: TGCGCCAGCAGCCCCAGGACTAGCGGGGGGGCAAATGAGCAGTTCTTC. This sequence encodes CASSPRTSGGANEQFF.

The gene calls are TRBV9 and TRBJ1-4; no definite D call. Per germline, CDR1 SGDLS and CDR2 YYNGEE. The V end was cut by 4 bases, the J end by 4 bases, with 11 bases between. The CDR3 is 14 amino acids. The CDR3 DNA sequence: TGTGCCAGCAGCCCTACCACTGTTAATGAAAAACTGTTTTTT. Protein: CASSPTTVNEKLFF.

The rearrangement uses TRBV3-1 (or the pseudogene TRBV3-2) and TRBJ1-2; D is possibly TRBD1 (6 bases). The CDR3 runs to 15 residues. The germline V gene has CDR1 LGHDT and CDR2 YNNKEL (reference sequence). Trimming removed 1 base at V and 4 bases at J, with 13 bases between. The CDR3 loop reads CASSQVPGEIYGYTF. The CDR3 nucleotides are TGTGCCAGCAGCCAAGTTCCAGGGGAGATCTATGGCTACACCTTC.

This sequence joins TRBV2 and TRBJ2-3; D unresolved. The V end lost 4 bases, the J end lost 4 bases, and 15 bases lay between the germline ends. There are 15 residues in the CDR3. CDR1 and CDR2 (germline): SNHLY, FYNNEI. In nucleotides, the CDR3 is TGTGCCAGCAGTGTGAGGCAGCCTAATGCAGATACGCAGTATTTT. Translated: CASSVRQPNADTQYF.

This rearrangement joins TRBV6-6 to TRBJ2-1, with D perhaps TRBD2 (6 bases). V lost 0 bases and J 7 bases, leaving 13 bases between the germline ends. The CDR3 length is 15 residues. Germline loops: CDR1 MNHNY, CDR2 SVGAGI (reference sequence). CDR3 residues: CASSYSPGGPNEQFF. CDR3 bases: TGTGCCAGCAGTTACTCCCCCGGGGGTCCTAATGAGCAGTTCTTC.